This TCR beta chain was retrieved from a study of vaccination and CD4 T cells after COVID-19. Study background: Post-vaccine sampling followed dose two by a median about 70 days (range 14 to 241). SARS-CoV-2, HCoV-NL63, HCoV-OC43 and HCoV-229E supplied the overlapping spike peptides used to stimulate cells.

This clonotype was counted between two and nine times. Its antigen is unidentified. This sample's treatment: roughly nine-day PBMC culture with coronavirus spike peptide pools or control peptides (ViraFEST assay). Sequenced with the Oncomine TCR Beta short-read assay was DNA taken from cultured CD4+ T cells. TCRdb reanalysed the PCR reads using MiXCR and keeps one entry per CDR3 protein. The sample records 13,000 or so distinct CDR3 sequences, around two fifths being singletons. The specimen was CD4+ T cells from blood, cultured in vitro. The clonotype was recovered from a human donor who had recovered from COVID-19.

The CDR3 DNA reads TGTGCCAGCAACGCACAGGGGGTCTACACTGGGGCCAACGTCCTGACTTTC. It encodes CASNAQGVYTGANVLTF. The chain joins TRBV12-3 or TRBV12-4 to TRBJ2-6, with TRBD1 matching over 8 bases. This CDR3 has 17 residues. V lost 7 bases and J lost 2; bases outside the gene matches: 10.